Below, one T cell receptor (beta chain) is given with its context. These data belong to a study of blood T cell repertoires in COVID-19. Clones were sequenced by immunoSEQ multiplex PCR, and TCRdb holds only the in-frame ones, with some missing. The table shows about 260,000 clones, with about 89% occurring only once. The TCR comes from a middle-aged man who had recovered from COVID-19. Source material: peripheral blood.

The CDR3 reads CASSPLTSGSAGELFF. DNA for the CDR3: TGTGCCAGCAGCCCTTTGACTAGCGGGAGCGCCGGGGAGCTGTTTTTT. The chain has TRBV9 and TRBJ2-2; 12 nucleotides match TRBD2. The germline V gene has CDR1 SGDLS and CDR2 YYNGEE. Losses at the gene ends were 4 bases for V and 6 bases for J; bases not matched to a gene: 7. CDR3 size: 16 residues.